Listed here is a single T cell receptor (beta chain). Trimming took off 2 bases at V and 9 bases at J, with 11 bases between the two ends. This CDR3 has 13 residues. Per the germline V gene, CDR1 is MNHNS and CDR2 is SASEGT. This entry comes from a study of blood T cell repertoires in COVID-19. The wider study: Nucleic acid was either cDNA or gDNA, and it came from T cells, B-cell-depleted T cells, or PBMCs.

Per the original data handling: Estimation of nucleated cell counts was performed using reference gene primer amplification. The protocol was immunoSEQ multiplex PCR, while the TCRdb copy is restricted to in-frame clones and leaves out a portion. The V and J calls and the clone size are those of that table, but D and trimming were determined from the DNA. The sample consists of approximately 120,000 clones, 85% to 90% of them appearing once. The chain is built from TRBV6-1 and TRBJ1-5; no clear D gene. The source of this sequence is a human donor in a cohort sampled during active COVID-19. The sample was peripheral blood. The chain's CDR3 is CASSERFYLPQHF. DNA of the CDR3: TGTGCCAGCAGTGAACGGTTCTATCTGCCCCAGCATTTT.